This T cell receptor (beta chain) was sequenced in a study of CD8+CD57+ T cells in acquired aplastic anemia. Whole-study context: Recorded DNA amounts for sorted CD4+ and CD8+ cells had an average of about 3 ug. Read counts for CD4+ cells (from healthy donors) averaged about 10.8 million.

Overall study findings and caveats: Overlapping CD8+ CDR3 repertoires of patients and controls contained approximately 29 shared sequences.

Profiles of TCR beta VDJ and CDR3 were generated from a genomic DNA template. TCRdb redid the calling of the reads with MiXCR, one entry per CDR3 protein. The data show 60,000 or so distinct CDR3 sequences, about 50% seen once. J was trimmed by 4 bases and V by 5 bases; bases with no gene match: 6. The CDR3 length is 15 residues. CDR1 and CDR2 (germline): SGHNT, YENEEA. This clonotype was counted at least ten times. Its antigen remains unidentified. V and J are TRBV11-3 and TRBJ1-1; TRBD1 matches at 11 bases. This clonotype originated in a human donor in good health, serving as a control. The sequenced material came from sorted CD4+, CD8+, or CD8+CD57+ T cells (not recorded which) from PBMCs. The CDR3 region is CASSLTGQGGTEAFF. The CDR3 DNA is TGTGCCAGCAGCCTAACGGGACAGGGGGGCACTGAAGCTTTCTTT.